A selection of T cell receptor beta chains follows, all from one sample in a study of blood T cell repertoires in COVID-19. TCRdb keeps only in-frame clones here, not all; method: immunoSEQ multiplex PCR. Among 100,000 to 120,000 clones listed, more than 65% were seen once. Sequenced sample: peripheral blood. These receptors all come from a woman of 80 years or more with acute or convalescent COVID-19. Both conserved end residues are part of each CDR3. The D gene is left open where the match is weak. Expanded clones get a size class; other rows say once, few or many, or leave the size out.

>.|TRBV24-1|TRBJ1-4|TRBD1
CATSHRGTANEKLFF
TGTGCCACCAGCCACAGGGGCACGGCTAATGAAAAACTGTTTTTT
>.|TRBV6-5|TRBJ2-7|.
CASRRLRDTAYEQYF
TGTGCCAGCAGGAGACTCCGGGACACAGCCTACGAGCAGTACTTC
>.|TRBV5-1|TRBJ2-3|TRBD2
CASSVAGGPDTQYF
TGCGCCAGCAGTGTAGCGGGAGGGCCCGATACGCAGTATTTT
>.|TRBV28|TRBJ1-5|TRBD1
CAGSKTGGAGLNQPQHF
TGTGCCGGCTCGAAGACAGGGGGCGCCGGGTTGAATCAGCCCCAGCATTTT
>.|TRBV15|TRBJ2-7|TRBD1
CATSLAWTGEGYEQYF
TGTGCCACCAGCCTGGCCTGGACAGGGGAGGGCTACGAGCAGTACTTC
>few|TRBV27|TRBJ1-4|.
CASSFSGFTTNEKLFF
TGTGCCAGCAGTTTCTCAGGGTTCACAACTAATGAAAAACTGTTTTTT
>.|TRBV7-2|TRBJ2-1|.
CASSLDTPGVGEQFF
TGTGCCAGCAGCTTAGATACTCCGGGGGTGGGTGAGCAGTTCTTC
>once|TRBV7-2|TRBJ1-3|.
CASSLIAGTGNTIYF
TGTGCCAGCAGCTTAATTGCAGGGACTGGAAACACCATATATTTT
>.|TRBV27|TRBJ2-2|.
CASSLSRDYTGELFF
TGTGCCAGCAGTTTATCCCGGGACTACACCGGGGAGCTGTTTTTT
>few|TRBV4-2|TRBJ2-2|.
CASSQDPQGKGTGELFF
TGTGCCAGCAGCCAAGACCCCCAGGGTAAAGGCACCGGGGAGCTGTTTTTT
>.|TRBV7-8|TRBJ1-5|.
CASSLASAGSDQPQHF
TGTGCCAGCAGCTTAGCGTCTGCAGGGTCTGATCAGCCCCAGCATTTT
>.|TRBV14|TRBJ2-5|.
CASSQVGASRDQETQYF
TGTGCCAGCAGCCAAGTGGGCGCCTCGCGGGACCAAGAGACCCAGTACTTC
>.|TRBV27|TRBJ2-5|.
CASRQLGVSKETQYF
TGTGCCAGCAGACAACTCGGAGTGAGTAAAGAGACCCAGTACTTC
>.|TRBV18|TRBJ1-4|.
CASSQQGHEKLFF
TGTGCCAGCTCACAACAGGGCCATGAAAAACTGTTTTTT
>.|TRBV4-3|TRBJ2-7|.
CASSLQIQGTYEQYF
TGCGCCAGCAGCCTCCAGATACAGGGTACCTACGAGCAGTACTTC
>.|TRBV4-2|TRBJ1-5|.
CASSQDRGNTQPQHF
TGTGCCAGCAGCCAAGATCGCGGAAACACTCAGCCCCAGCATTTT
>.|TRBV5-1|TRBJ2-1|TRBD2
CASSFWLAGGSSYNEQFF
TGCGCCAGCAGCTTCTGGCTAGCGGGAGGGAGCTCCTACAATGAGCAGTTCTTC
>.|TRBV11-2|TRBJ1-2|TRBD1
CASSDSGTGGFGYTF
TGTGCCAGCAGCGACTCCGGGACAGGGGGCTTTGGCTACACCTTC
>.|TRBV5-8|TRBJ2-5|TRBD2
CASSAGTTRLSETQYF
TGTGCCAGCAGCGCGGGGACTACGAGATTGTCGGAGACCCAGTACTTC
>few|TRBV27|TRBJ2-7|.
CASSSGYYYEQYF
TGTGCCAGCAGTAGTGGCTACTACTACGAGCAGTACTTC
>many|TRBV2|TRBJ2-5|TRBD1
CASREDRGGETQYF
TGTGCCAGCAGGGAGGACAGGGGTGGAGAGACCCAGTACTTC
>.|TRBV19|TRBJ2-5|.
CASSTFVSKETQYF
TGTGCCAGTAGTACTTTCGTCAGTAAAGAGACCCAGTACTTC
>.|TRBV5-1|TRBJ2-5|.
CASSLTSSGKTQYF
TGCGCCAGCAGCTTGACTAGTTCTGGAAAGACCCAGTACTTC
>.|TRBV4-3|TRBJ1-4|.
CASSQDRRAEKLFF
TGCGCCAGCAGCCAAGACAGGAGGGCTGAAAAACTGTTTTTT
>.|TRBV5-4|TRBJ1-2|TRBD1
CASTPGGFAYGYTF
TGTGCCAGCACCCCAGGGGGGTTCGCCTATGGCTACACCTTC
>.|TRBV4-1|TRBJ2-5|TRBD2
CASSQQSGGLASYQETQYF
TGCGCCAGCAGCCAACAGTCCGGCGGACTAGCGTCATACCAAGAGACCCAGTACTTC
>.|TRBV6-5|TRBJ1-4|.
CASNGGEGEKLFF
TGTGCCAGCAACGGGGGAGAGGGTGAAAAACTGTTTTTT
>.|TRBV27|TRBJ2-1|.
CASRRATEQFF
TGTGCCAGCAGGCGGGCGACAGAGCAGTTCTTC
>few|TRBV12-3/TRBV12-4|TRBJ2-7|.
CASSSVYEQYF
TGTGCCAGCAGTTCCGTCTACGAGCAGTACTTC
>.|TRBV4-1|TRBJ1-2|TRBD1
CASSQERTGGSNYGYTF
TGCGCCAGCAGCCAAGAGAGGACAGGGGGATCTAACTATGGCTACACCTTC
>.|TRBV5-4|TRBJ2-3|.
CASSLGTDPTDTQYF
TGTGCCAGCAGCTTGGGGACAGACCCCACAGATACGCAGTATTTT
>.|TRBV9|TRBJ1-2|TRBD1
CASSLRTGGAFYGYTF
TGTGCCAGCAGCCTCCGGACAGGGGGCGCATTCTATGGCTACACCTTC
>.|TRBV5-6|TRBJ2-4|TRBD1
CASSRFGAGGLNIQYF
TGTGCCAGCAGCCGATTTGGGGCAGGGGGCCTAAACATTCAGTACTTC
>.|TRBV29-1|TRBJ2-1|TRBD1
CSVAPGTGVNEQFF
TGCAGCGTGGCCCCCGGGACAGGGGTCAATGAGCAGTTCTTC
>once|TRBV11-2|TRBJ2-5|.
CASSFRGQETQYF
TGTGCCAGCAGCTTTAGGGGCCAAGAGACCCAGTACTTC
>.|TRBV27|TRBJ1-2|.
CASSLTRNNYGYTF
TGTGCCAGCAGTTTAACTAGGAATAACTATGGCTACACCTTC
>.|TRBV25-1|TRBJ2-3|.
CASSEVGYTQYF
TGTGCCAGCAGTGAAGTCGGGTATACGCAGTATTTT
>.|TRBV9|TRBJ1-4|TRBD1
CASSNSGQVTAVSTEKLFF
TGTGCCAGCAGCAACTCGGGACAGGTGACGGCTGTGAGTACTGAAAAACTGTTTTTT
>.|TRBV2|TRBJ2-5|TRBD2
CLWVASGSNQETQYF
TGTCTATGGGTGGCTAGCGGGAGTAATCAGGAGACCCAGTACTTC
>few|TRBV11-2|TRBJ2-7|.
CASSSSYEQYF
TGTGCCAGCAGCTCATCCTACGAGCAGTACTTC
>.|TRBV6-5|TRBJ1-1|.
CASSYMGQHTEAFF
TGTGCCAGCAGTTACATGGGGCAGCACACTGAAGCTTTCTTT
>.|TRBV7-2|TRBJ2-1|.
CASSFSGTAGEQFF
TGTGCCAGCAGCTTTAGTGGTACGGCGGGCGAGCAGTTCTTC
>.|TRBV3-1/TRBV3-2|TRBJ1-1|.
CASSQNTPNTEAFF
TGTGCCAGCAGCCAGAACACACCGAACACTGAAGCTTTCTTT
>.|TRBV5-1|TRBJ2-7|TRBD1
CASSFRQGSSYEQYF
TGCGCCAGCAGCTTCCGACAGGGCAGCTCCTACGAGCAGTACTTC